This passage covers 11 T cell receptor beta chains from one sample sequenced in a study of blood T cell repertoires in COVID-19. Produced via immunoSEQ multiplex PCR; TCRdb's table is partial and in-frame only. The sample has approximately 230,000 clones; 70% to 90% are singletons. Source material: peripheral blood. The receptor set was obtained from a man between 18 and 29 years old with active or convalescent COVID-19.

The sample holds a few counts of this clone. The chain joins TRBV28 to TRBJ1-2; 9 positions match TRBD1. The CDR3 runs to 15 residues. Germline V gene sequence: CDR1 MDHEN, CDR2 SYDVKM. V shed 4 bases, J shed 3 bases, and the junction held 6 bases outside the gene matches. The CDR3 nucleotides read TGTGCCAGCAGTTCACAGGGGGCGGTCGACTATGGCTACACCTTC. Amino acids: CASSSQGAVDYGYTF.

The chain is built from TRBV19 and TRBJ2-5, with D perhaps TRBD1 (5 bases). Germline CDR1 LNHDA, CDR2 SQIVND (reference sequence). Between the trimmed V and J ends, which lost 2 bases and 5 bases, there was a span of 12 bases. The CDR3 has 14 amino acids. For the CDR3, the DNA is TGTGCCAGTAGTATATCAGCAGGGCTGGAGACCCAGTACTTC. Its protein product is CASSISAGLETQYF. The full variable domain, in which reference TRBV19 and TRBJ2-5 provide the parts outside the CDR3, is DGGITQSPKYLFRKEGQNVTLSCEQNLNHDAMYWYRQDPGQGLRLIYYSQIVNDFQKGDIAEGYSVSREKKESFPLTVTSAQKNPTAFYLCASSISAGLETQYFGPGTRLLVL.

This clone was recorded once. The junction does not match germline at one end; this may be a read error. The chain recombines TRBV18 with TRBJ1-2; TRBD1 is a possible D gene (6 bases). Germline V gene lookup returns CDR1 KGHSH and CDR2 LQKENI. CDR3 length: 15 amino acids. The CDR3: CATSISQGPNYGYTF. In nucleotides, the CDR3 is TGTGCCACCTCAATTTCACAGGGACCCAACTATGGCTACACCTTC.

This chain uses TRBV28 with TRBJ2-1; 9 nucleotides line up with TRBD2. The CDR3 extends over 15 amino acids. CDR1 and CDR2 (germline): MDHEN, SYDVKM. Trimming took 1 base from V and 7 from J; bases not matched to a gene: 5. This CDR3 reads CASSLFSSGKNEQFF. The DNA of the CDR3 is TGTGCCAGCAGTTTATTTTCTAGCGGGAAAAATGAGCAGTTCTTC.

This sequence joins TRBV5-8 and TRBJ2-7; D is possibly TRBD2 (6 bases). This CDR3 region has 15 residues. Germline V gene sequence: CDR1 SGHTS, CDR2 YDEGEE. The V end lost 4 bases, the J end lost 6 bases, and 20 bases lay between the germline ends. Written as DNA, the CDR3 is TGTGCCAGCAGCCGCCAGGGAGCCCTAGCGATCGAGCAGTACTTC. It yields the protein CASSRQGALAIEQYF.

The chain carries TRBV9 and TRBJ2-5, with TRBD1 as a possible D gene (6 bases). CDR1 is SGDLS and CDR2 is YYNGEE in the germline V gene. The CDR3 spans 14 residues. V lost 0 bases and J lost 5, with 11 bases in between. Here the CDR3 DNA reads TGTGCCAGCAGCGTAGCACAGGGCCCCGAGACCCAGTACTTC. Translated: CASSVAQGPETQYF. Using reference TRBV9 and TRBJ2-5 for the parts outside the CDR3, the full variable domain is DSGVTQTPKHLITATGQRVTLRCSPRSGDLSVYWYQQSLDQGLQFLIQYYNGEERAKGNILERFSAQQFPDLHSELNLSSLELGDSALYFCASSVAQGPETQYFGPGTRLLVL.

V and J are TRBV2 and TRBJ1-1; no clear D. Germline CDR1 SNHLY, CDR2 FYNNEI. The V gene lost 2 bases and the J gene lost 7 bases, with 11 bases spanning the gap. CDR3 length equals 13 residues. In DNA form, the CDR3 reads TGTGCCAGCAGTGAAATTCGGAGGAATGAAGCTTTCTTT. Residues: CASSEIRRNEAFF.

This clone has a single count. J is TRBJ1-5 and V is TRBV21-1; the table's D call, TRBD1, has no DNA check behind it. TRBV21-1 represents a pseudogene. The CDR3 spans 16 residues. CDR3 nucleotides: TGTGCCAGCAGCCTCCGGGACAGGGCTTATAATCAGCCCCAGCATTTT. Translation gives CASSLRDRAYNQPQHF.

The V gene is TRBV9, the J gene TRBJ1-1, with a possible D match to TRBD1 (5 bases). Trimming shortened V by 4 bases and J by 2 bases, and 12 bases separated the two germline ends. Germline V gene data show CDR1 as SGDLS and CDR2 as YYNGEE. The CDR3 runs 14 residues. The CDR3 loop reads CASSRQPLNTEAFF. DNA of the CDR3: TGTGCCAGCAGCCGACAGCCTTTAAACACTGAAGCTTTCTTT.

The chain couples TRBV27 to TRBJ2-7; 9 nucleotides match TRBD2. Germline lookup yields CDR1 MNHEY and CDR2 SMNVEV (reference sequence). The CDR3 sequence is 15 residues long. After removal of 1 base from V and 7 bases from J, the junction contained 8 bases not matched to a gene. In nucleotides, the CDR3 is TGTGCCAGCAGTTTATTAGGCGCGGGAGGGGTTGAGCAGTACTTC. Encoded protein: CASSLLGAGGVEQYF.

The V call is TRBV6-2 or TRBV6-3, the J call TRBJ1-1; 8 bases are shared with TRBD1. CDR3 length equals 13 residues. Trimming removed 4 bases from V and 4 bases from J; junction bases left unmatched: 2. The germline V gene has CDR1 MNHEY and CDR2 SVGEGT. The CDR3 reads CASSSTGGTEAFF. The CDR3 coding sequence is TGTGCCAGCAGTTCTACAGGGGGCACTGAAGCTTTCTTT.